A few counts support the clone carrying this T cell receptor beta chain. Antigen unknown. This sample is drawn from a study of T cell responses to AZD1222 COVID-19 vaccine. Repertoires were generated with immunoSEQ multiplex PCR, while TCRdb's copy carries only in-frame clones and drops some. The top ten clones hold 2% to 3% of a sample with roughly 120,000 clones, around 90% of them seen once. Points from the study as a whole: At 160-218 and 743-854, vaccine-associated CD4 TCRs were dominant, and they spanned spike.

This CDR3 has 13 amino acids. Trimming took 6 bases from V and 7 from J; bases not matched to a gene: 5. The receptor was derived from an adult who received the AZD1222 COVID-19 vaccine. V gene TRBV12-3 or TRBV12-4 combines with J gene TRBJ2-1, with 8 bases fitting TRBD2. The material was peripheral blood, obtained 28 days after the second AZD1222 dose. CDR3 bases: TGTGCCAGCAGCTTCGTAGCGGGGAATGAGCAGTTCTTC. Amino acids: CASSFVAGNEQFF.